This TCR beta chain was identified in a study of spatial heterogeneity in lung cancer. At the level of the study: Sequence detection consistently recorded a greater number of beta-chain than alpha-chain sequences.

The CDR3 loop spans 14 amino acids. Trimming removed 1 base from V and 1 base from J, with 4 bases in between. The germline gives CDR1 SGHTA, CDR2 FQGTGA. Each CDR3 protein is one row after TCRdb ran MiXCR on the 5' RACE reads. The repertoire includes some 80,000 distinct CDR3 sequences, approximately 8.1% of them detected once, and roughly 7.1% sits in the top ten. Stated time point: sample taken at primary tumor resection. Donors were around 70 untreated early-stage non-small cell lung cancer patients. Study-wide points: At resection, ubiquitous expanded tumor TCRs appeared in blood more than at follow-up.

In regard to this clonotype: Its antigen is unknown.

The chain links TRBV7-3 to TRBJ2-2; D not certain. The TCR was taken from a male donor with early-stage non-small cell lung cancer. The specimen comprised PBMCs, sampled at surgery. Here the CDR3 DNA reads TGTGCCAGCAGCTTAATGGTGAACACCGGGGAGCTGTTTTTT. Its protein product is CASSLMVNTGELFF.